This TCR beta chain comes out of a study of blood T cell repertoires in COVID-19. Study-wide context: Collection of acute and convalescent COVID-19 samples took place in the United States, Italy and Spain. Sources were T cells, B-cell-depleted T cells, or PBMCs; the material itself was cDNA or gDNA.

The length of the CDR3 is 15 residues. Trimming took 2 bases from V and 1 from J; bases not matched to a gene: 5. Germline CDR1 and CDR2: MNHEY and SVGAGI. Authors' methods: Using reference gene primer amplification, nucleated cell counts were estimated. Some clones are missing from TCRdb's copy, which holds only in-frame ones; the method was immunoSEQ multiplex PCR. That table furnishes V, J and clone size, whereas the DNA furnished D and trimming. Of 95,000 to 150,000 clones in the sample, about 82% were seen once. Sequencing input: peripheral blood. This TCR was recovered from a man in his 60s with active or convalescent COVID-19. J is TRBJ2-7 and V is TRBV6-5; 7 bases are a match to TRBD1. The CDR3 loop is CASSYHQGVSYEQYF. CDR3 nucleotides: TGTGCCAGCAGTTACCACCAGGGGGTTTCCTACGAGCAGTACTTC.